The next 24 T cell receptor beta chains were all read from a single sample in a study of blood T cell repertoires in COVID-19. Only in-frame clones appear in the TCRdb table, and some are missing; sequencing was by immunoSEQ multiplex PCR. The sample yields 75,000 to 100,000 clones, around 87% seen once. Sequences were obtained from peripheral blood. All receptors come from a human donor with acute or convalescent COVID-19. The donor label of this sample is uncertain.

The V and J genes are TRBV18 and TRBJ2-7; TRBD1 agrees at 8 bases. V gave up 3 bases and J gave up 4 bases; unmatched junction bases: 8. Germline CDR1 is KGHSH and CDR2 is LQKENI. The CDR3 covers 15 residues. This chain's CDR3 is CASSPTGTGGYEQYF. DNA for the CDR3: TGTGCCAGCTCACCGACCGGGACAGGAGGATACGAGCAGTACTTC.

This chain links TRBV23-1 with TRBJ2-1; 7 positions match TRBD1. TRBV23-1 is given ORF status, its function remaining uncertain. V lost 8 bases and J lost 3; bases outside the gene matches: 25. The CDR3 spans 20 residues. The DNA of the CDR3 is TGCGCCAGCGGCGACCCTCGACAGGGCGTTTTATCAAAGATCTACAATGAGCAGTTCTTC. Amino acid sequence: CASGDPRQGVLSKIYNEQFF.

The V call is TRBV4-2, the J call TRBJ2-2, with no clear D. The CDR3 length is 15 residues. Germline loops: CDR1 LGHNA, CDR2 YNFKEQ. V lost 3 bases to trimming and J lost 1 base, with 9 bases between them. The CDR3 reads CASSQLQQNTGELFF. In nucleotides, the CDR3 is TGTGCCAGCAGCCAGCTCCAACAGAACACCGGGGAGCTGTTTTTT.

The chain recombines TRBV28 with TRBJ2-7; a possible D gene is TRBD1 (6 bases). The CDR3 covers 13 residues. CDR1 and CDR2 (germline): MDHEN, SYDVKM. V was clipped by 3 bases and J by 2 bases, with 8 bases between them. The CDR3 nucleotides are TGTGCCAGCAGTTTGGACAGTCCCTACGAGCAGTACTTC. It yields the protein CASSLDSPYEQYF.

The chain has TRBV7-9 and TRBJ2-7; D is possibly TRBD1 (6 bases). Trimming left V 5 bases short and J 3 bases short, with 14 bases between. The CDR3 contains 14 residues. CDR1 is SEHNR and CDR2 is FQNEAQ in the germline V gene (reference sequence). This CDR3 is CASSESGQIYEQYF. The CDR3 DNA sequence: TGTGCCAGCAGCGAGAGCGGACAGATCTACGAGCAGTACTTC.

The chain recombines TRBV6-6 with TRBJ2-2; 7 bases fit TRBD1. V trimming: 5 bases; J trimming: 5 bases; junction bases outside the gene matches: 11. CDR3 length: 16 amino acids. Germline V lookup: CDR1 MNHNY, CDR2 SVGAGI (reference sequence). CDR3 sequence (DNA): TGTGCCAGCAGTCGAACAGGGGATCCGAGGACCGGGGAGCTGTTTTTT. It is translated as CASSRTGDPRTGELFF.

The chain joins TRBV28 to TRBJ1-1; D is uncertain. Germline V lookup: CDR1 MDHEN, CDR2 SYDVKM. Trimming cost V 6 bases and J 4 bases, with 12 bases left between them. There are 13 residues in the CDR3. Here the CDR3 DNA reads TGTGCCAGCAGCCGCGAACCCTTCACTGAAGCTTTCTTT. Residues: CASSREPFTEAFF.

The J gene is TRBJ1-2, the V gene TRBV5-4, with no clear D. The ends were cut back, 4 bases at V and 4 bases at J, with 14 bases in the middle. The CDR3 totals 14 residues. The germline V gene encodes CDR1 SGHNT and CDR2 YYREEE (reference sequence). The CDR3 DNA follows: TGTGCCAGCAGCCAACGGCGGACTCGCTATGGCTACACCTTC. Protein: CASSQRRTRYGYTF. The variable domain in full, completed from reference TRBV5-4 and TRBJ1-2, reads ETGVTQSPTHLIKTRGQQVTLRCSSQSGHNTVSWYQQALGQGPQFIFQYYREEENGRGNFPPRFSGLQFPNYSSELNVNALELDDSALYLCASSQRRTRYGYTFGSGTRLTVV.

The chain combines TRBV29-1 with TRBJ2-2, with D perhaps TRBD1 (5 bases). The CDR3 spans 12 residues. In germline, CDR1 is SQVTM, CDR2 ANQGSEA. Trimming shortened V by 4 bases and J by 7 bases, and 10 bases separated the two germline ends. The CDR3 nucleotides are TGCAGCGTTGGAACCAGGGACGGGGAGCTGTTTTTT. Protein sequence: CSVGTRDGELFF.

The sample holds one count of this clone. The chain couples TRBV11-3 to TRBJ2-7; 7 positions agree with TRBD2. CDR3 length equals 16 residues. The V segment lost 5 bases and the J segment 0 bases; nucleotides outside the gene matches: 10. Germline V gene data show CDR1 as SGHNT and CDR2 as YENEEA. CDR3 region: CASSHPRSGGSYEQYF. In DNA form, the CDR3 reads TGTGCCAGCAGCCACCCTCGATCGGGGGGCTCCTACGAGCAGTACTTC.

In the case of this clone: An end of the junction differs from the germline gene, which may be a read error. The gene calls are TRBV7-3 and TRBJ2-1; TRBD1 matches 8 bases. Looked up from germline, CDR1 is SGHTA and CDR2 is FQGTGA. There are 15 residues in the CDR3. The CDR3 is CASSVTRGLDNEQFF. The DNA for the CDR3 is TGTGCCAGCAGCGTAACCAGGGGGCTAGACAATGAGCAGTTCTTC.

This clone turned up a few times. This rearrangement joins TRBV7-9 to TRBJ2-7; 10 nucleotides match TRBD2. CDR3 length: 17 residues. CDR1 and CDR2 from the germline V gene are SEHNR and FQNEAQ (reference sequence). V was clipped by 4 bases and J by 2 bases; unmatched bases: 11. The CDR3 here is CASSSSRGLADTYEQYF. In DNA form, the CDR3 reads TGTGCCAGCAGCTCCTCTCGAGGACTAGCGGATACCTACGAGCAGTACTTC.

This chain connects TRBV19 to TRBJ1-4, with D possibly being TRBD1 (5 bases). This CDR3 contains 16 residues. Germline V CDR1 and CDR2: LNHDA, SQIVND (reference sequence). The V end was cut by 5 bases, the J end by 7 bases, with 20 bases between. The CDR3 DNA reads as TGTGCCAGTAGTTGGTCATTCGGGGGAATAGGTGAAAAACTGTTTTTT. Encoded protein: CASSWSFGGIGEKLFF.

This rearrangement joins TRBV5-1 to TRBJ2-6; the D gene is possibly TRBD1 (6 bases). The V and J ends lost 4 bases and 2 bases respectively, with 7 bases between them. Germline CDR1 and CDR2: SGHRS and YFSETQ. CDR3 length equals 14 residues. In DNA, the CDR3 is TGCGCCAGCAGCCCAGGGGCTGGGGCCAACGTCCTGACTTTC. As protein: CASSPGAGANVLTF.

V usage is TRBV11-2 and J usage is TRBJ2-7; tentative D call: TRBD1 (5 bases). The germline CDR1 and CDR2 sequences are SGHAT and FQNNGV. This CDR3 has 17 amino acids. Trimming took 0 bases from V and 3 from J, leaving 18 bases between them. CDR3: CASSLDQQVGAFYEQYF. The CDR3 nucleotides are TGTGCCAGCAGCTTAGATCAACAGGTTGGGGCCTTCTACGAGCAGTACTTC.

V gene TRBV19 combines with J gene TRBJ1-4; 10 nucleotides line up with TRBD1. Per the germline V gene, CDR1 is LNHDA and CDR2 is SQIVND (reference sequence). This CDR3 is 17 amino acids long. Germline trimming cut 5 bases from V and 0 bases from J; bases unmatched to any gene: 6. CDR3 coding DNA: TGTGCCAGTAGTGACCGGGACAGGGGCTCAACTAATGAAAAACTGTTTTTT. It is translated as CASSDRDRGSTNEKLFF.

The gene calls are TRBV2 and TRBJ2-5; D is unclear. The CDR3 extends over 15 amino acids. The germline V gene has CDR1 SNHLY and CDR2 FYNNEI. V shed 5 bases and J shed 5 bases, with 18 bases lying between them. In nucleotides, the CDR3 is TGTGCCAGCAGTTATTTGGGCCCTCAGGCGGAGACCCAGTACTTC. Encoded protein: CASSYLGPQAETQYF.

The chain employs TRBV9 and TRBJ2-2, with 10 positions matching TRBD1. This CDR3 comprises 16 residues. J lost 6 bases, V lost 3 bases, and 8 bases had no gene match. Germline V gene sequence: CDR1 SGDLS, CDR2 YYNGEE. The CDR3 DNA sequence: TGTGCCAGCAGCGCGCAGGTCGGACAGGGGGCCGGGGAGCTGTTTTTT. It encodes CASSAQVGQGAGELFF.

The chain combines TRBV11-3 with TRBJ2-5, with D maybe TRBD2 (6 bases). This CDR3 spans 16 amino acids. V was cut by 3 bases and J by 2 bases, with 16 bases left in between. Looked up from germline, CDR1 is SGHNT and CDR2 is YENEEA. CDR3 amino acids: CASSFGGGARQETQYF. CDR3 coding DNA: TGTGCCAGCAGCTTCGGTGGCGGGGCCAGACAAGAGACCCAGTACTTC.

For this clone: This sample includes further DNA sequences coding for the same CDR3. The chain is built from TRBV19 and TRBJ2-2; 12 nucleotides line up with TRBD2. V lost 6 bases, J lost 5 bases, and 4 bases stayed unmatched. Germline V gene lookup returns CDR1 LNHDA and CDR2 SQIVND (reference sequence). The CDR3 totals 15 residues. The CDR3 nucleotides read TGTGCCAGTAGGGGGCTAGCGGGGGGGACCGGGGAGCTGTTTTTT. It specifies CASRGLAGGTGELFF.

CDR3 residues: CASSLGTAMNTEAFF. The DNA of the CDR3 is TGTGCCAGCAGCTTGGGGACAGCCATGAACACTGAAGCTTTCTTT. The chain uses TRBV5-6 and TRBJ1-1; possibly TRBD1 for D (6 bases). The V gene's germline CDR1 is SGHDT and CDR2 YYEEEE. V shed 0 bases and J shed 0 bases, with 9 bases lying between them. This CDR3 contains 15 residues.

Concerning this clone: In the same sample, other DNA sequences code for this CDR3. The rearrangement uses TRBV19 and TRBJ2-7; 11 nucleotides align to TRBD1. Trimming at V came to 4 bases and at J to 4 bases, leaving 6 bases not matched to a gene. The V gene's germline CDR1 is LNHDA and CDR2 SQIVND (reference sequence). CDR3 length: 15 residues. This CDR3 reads CASSTPGTGGYEQYF. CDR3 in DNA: TGTGCCAGTAGTACCCCCGGGACAGGGGGTTACGAGCAGTACTTC.

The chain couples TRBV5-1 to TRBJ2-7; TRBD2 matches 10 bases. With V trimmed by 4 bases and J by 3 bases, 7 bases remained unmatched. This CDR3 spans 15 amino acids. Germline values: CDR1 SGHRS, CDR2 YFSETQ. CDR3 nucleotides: TGCGCCAGCAGCGCCCGGAGCGGGGGGGTCTACGAGCAGTACTTC. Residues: CASSARSGGVYEQYF.

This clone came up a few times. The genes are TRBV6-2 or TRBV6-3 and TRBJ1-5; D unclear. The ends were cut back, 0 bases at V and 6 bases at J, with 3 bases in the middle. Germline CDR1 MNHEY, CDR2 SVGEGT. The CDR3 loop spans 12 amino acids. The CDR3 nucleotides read TGTGCCAGCAGTTACTCCGGTCAGCCCCAGCATTTT. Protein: CASSYSGQPQHF.